Included here is one T cell receptor (beta chain) sequence, with context. The entry originates in a study of cytomegalovirus exposure and HLA in healthy donors. The CDR3 has 16 residues. The germline CDR1 and CDR2 sequences are SGHTA and FQGNSA. V dropped 1 base and J dropped 0; count of bases not matched to a gene: 4. The PCR had 60 Vbeta and 13 Jbeta primers. Measured with immunoSEQ multiplex PCR; TCRdb has only the in-frame clones, and not every one. The sample includes about 100,000 clones, about 80% of them seen just once. Sample: PBMCs. The source is a woman in her fifties or sixties in good health and CMV-seronegative. The rearrangement links TRBV7-2 to TRBJ2-7; 9 bases match TRBD2. The CDR3 DNA follows: TGTGCCAGCAGCTTAGGTGGCGGGAGGGCCTCCTACGAGCAGTACTTC. Translation gives CASSLGGGRASYEQYF.